This note documents a single T cell receptor beta chain sequence. This sample was included in a study of T cells in localized non-small cell lung cancer. Method: immunoSEQ multiplex PCR; TCRdb's copy keeps in-frame clones and lacks some. The sample lists 70,000 to 100,000 clones; more than 75% were seen once. The receptor's source is a woman aged 35 to 75 with stage II squamous cell lung carcinoma. This specimen was PBMCs, taken before any cancer treatment.

The CDR3 sequence: CSAPLNTEAFF. The CDR3 DNA reads as TGCAGTGCTCCCTTGAACACTGAAGCTTTCTTT. This chain joins TRBV20-1 and TRBJ1-1; no clear D. Germline-derived CDR1 and CDR2 are DFQATT and SNEGSKA (reference sequence). This CDR3 has 11 residues. The ends were cut back, 5 bases at V and 0 bases at J, with 4 bases in the middle.